These 12 T cell receptor beta chains were sequenced from one sample in a study of shared clonotypes between healthy human individuals (dated by TCRdb to 2020 to 2022). CD8 naive samples were CD45RO-negative cells positively selected for CCR7, giving a CD45RA+CCR7+ population that excluded TemRA cells. The library was produced with the immunoSEQ multiplex PCR assay. This is the immuneACCESS table as TCRdb keeps it, with only in-frame sequences that have V and J called. A part of the clones is gone; compared with another copy, unresolved V genes explain less than half, and the rest is unexplained. This sample comprises around 600,000 clones, approximately 95% of them detected only once. The ten most abundant clones make up approximately 0.11% of the sample. The specimen sequenced was naive CD8+ T cells sorted from blood. Explained via the paper, the cell subset or site label denotes: CD45RA+CCR7+. These receptor sequences come from a woman aged 25 to 39 in good health.

The chain has TRBV11-3 and TRBJ2-7, with D perhaps matching TRBD2 (6 bases). Germline assignment: CDR1 SGHNT and CDR2 YENEEA. Trimming shortened V by 5 bases and J by 2 bases, and 13 bases separated the two germline ends. CDR3 length equals 14 residues. CDR3 residues: CASSAGTHPYEQYF. The CDR3 nucleotides are TGTGCCAGCAGCGCAGGGACTCACCCCTACGAGCAGTACTTC.

Concerning this clone itself: Other DNA sequences in the same sample also yield this CDR3. This chain links TRBV13 with TRBJ1-5, with D unresolved. This CDR3 spans 12 amino acids. V was clipped by 0 bases and J by 5 bases, with 2 bases between them. In germline, CDR1 is PRHDT, CDR2 FYEKMQ (reference sequence). Here the CDR3 reads CASSLGDQPQHF. CDR3 in DNA: TGTGCCAGCAGCTTAGGGGATCAGCCCCAGCATTTT.

The chain employs TRBV5-6 and TRBJ2-5; 7 nucleotides match TRBD2. This CDR3 is 16 amino acids long. Trimming removed 4 bases from V and 5 bases from J; junction bases left unmatched: 14. The germline gives CDR1 SGHDT, CDR2 YYEEEE. The CDR3 region is CASSRSFGREFETQYF. The CDR3 nucleotides are TGTGCCAGCAGCAGGTCTTTTGGGCGGGAGTTCGAGACCCAGTACTTC.

The V and J genes are TRBV12-5 and TRBJ2-5; 9 positions match TRBD1. The end of the DNA is better explained by TRBJ2-7, so the J call may be wrong. CDR3 length: 14 residues. The germline V gene has CDR1 LGHNT and CDR2 FRNRAP. CDR3 DNA: TGTGCTAGTGGGCCGGGACAGGGCTCCTACGAGCAGTACTTC. The encoded protein is CASGPGQGSYEQYF.

The rearrangement links TRBV4-2 to TRBJ2-7, with TRBD2 identical over 13 bases. The trim removed 4 bases at V and 7 bases at J, leaving 4 bases unmatched. The CDR3 sequence is 14 residues long. Germline assignment: CDR1 LGHNA and CDR2 YNFKEQ. For the CDR3, the DNA is TGTGCCAGCAGCCCGGGACTAGCGGGATGGGAGCAGTACTTC. Protein sequence: CASSPGLAGWEQYF.

V and J are TRBV28 and TRBJ2-5, with D perhaps TRBD1 or TRBD2 (5 bases each). This CDR3 comprises 14 residues. The V and J ends lost 5 bases and 1 base respectively, with 11 bases between them. CDR1 is MDHEN, CDR2 SYDVKM, per germline. CDR3 residues: CASSPRDPQETQYF. Here the CDR3 DNA reads TGTGCCAGCAGTCCCAGGGACCCCCAAGAGACCCAGTACTTC.

The genes are TRBV15 and TRBJ2-3; D is perhaps TRBD2 (6 bases). This CDR3 region has 16 residues. From germline, CDR1 is LNHNV and CDR2 YYDKDF (reference sequence). V gave up 2 bases and J gave up 2 bases, with 14 bases separating them. DNA of the CDR3: TGTGCCACCAGCAGACTCCGGGGGTGGGACACAGATACGCAGTATTTT. This encodes CATSRLRGWDTDTQYF.

The rearrangement uses TRBV19 and TRBJ2-7, with 10 bases lining up with TRBD1. V was clipped by 6 bases and J by 6 bases; unmatched bases: 5. The V gene's germline CDR1 is LNHDA and CDR2 SQIVND (reference sequence). CDR3 size: 13 residues. The CDR3 reads CASRDRGLAEQYF. CDR3 nucleotides: TGTGCCAGTAGGGACAGGGGGTTGGCCGAGCAGTACTTC. The entire variable domain, with the rest obtained from reference TRBV19 and TRBJ2-7, is as follows: DGGITQSPKYLFRKEGQNVTLSCEQNLNHDAMYWYRQDPGQGLRLIYYSQIVNDFQKGDIAEGYSVSREKKESFPLTVTSAQKNPTAFYLCASRDRGLAEQYFGPGTRLTVT.

The chain uses TRBV19 and TRBJ1-6; D is uncertain. Germline CDR1 is LNHDA and CDR2 is SQIVND (reference sequence). The CDR3 runs 12 residues. V gave up 7 bases and J gave up 7 bases, with 8 bases separating them. The CDR3 protein is CASKIENSPLHF. As DNA, the CDR3 is TGTGCCAGTAAAATCGAGAATTCACCCCTCCACTTT.

This clone was seen just once. This chain joins TRBV30 and TRBJ2-7; TRBD1 matches 7 bases. Germline CDR1 is GTSNPN and CDR2 is SVGIG (reference sequence). After removal of 1 base from V and 2 bases from J, the junction contained 2 bases not matched to a gene. CDR3 length: 13 amino acids. The CDR3 region has the DNA TGTGCCTGGAGTGGGGACAGAGCCTACGAGCAGTACTTC. Amino acids: CAWSGDRAYEQYF. Full variable domain (rest looked up from reference TRBV30 and TRBJ2-7): SQTIHQWPATLVQPVGSPLSLECTVEGTSNPNLYWYRQAAGRGLQLLFYSVGIGQISSEVPQNLSASRPQDRQFILSSKKLLLSDSGFYLCAWSGDRAYEQYFGPGTRLTVT.

This chain joins TRBV6-6 and TRBJ2-1; D might be TRBD1 (5 bases). CDR1 is MNHNY, CDR2 SVGAGI, per germline (reference sequence). Trimming cost V 7 bases and J 5 bases, with 9 bases left between them. This CDR3 has 12 residues. The CDR3 spells CASNQGNNEQFF. CDR3 nucleotide sequence: TGTGCCAGCAACCAGGGAAACAATGAGCAGTTCTTC.

The rearrangement uses TRBV11-2 and TRBJ1-1; TRBD1 aligns across 7 bases. Germline CDR1 is SGHAT and CDR2 is FQNNGV. Trimming at V came to 5 bases and at J to 7 bases, leaving 7 bases not matched to a gene. The CDR3 spans 13 residues. The CDR3 sequence is CASSPTTGYEAFF. CDR3 DNA: TGTGCCAGCAGCCCGACGACAGGGTATGAAGCTTTCTTT. Supplemented by reference TRBV11-2 and TRBJ1-1, the full variable domain reads EAGVAQSPRYKIIEKRQSVAFWCNPISGHATLYWYQQILGQGPKLLIQFQNNGVVDDSQLPKDRFSAERLKGVDSTLKIQPAKLEDSAVYLCASSPTTGYEAFFGQGTRLTVV.